The 18 T cell receptor beta chains in this list originate from one sample, sequenced in a study of control samples from healthy donors and cancer patients. TCRdb's table, derived via immunoSEQ multiplex PCR, lists solely in-frame clones and lacks some. The table records about 250,000 clones, over 70% of them present only once. Sequencing was performed on PBMCs. Every receptor here comes from a woman aged 55-70 years with lung cancer.

J is TRBJ1-1 and V is TRBV10-1, with unresolved D. The CDR3 covers 14 residues. Germline V gene sequence: CDR1 WNHNN, CDR2 SYGVQD (reference sequence). Trimming took off 4 bases at V and 4 bases at J, with 13 bases between the two ends. The CDR3: CASSGSSVTTEAFF. The DNA for the CDR3 is TGCGCCAGCAGTGGATCGAGCGTGACCACTGAAGCTTTCTTT.

The V call is TRBV5-4, the J call TRBJ2-3, with 9 bases fitting TRBD1. The V segment lost 3 bases and the J segment 4 bases; nucleotides outside the gene matches: 9. This CDR3 spans 16 amino acids. The germline V gene encodes CDR1 SGHNT and CDR2 YYREEE (reference sequence). The CDR3 here is CASSWEQGAFADTQYF. Written as DNA, the CDR3 is TGTGCCAGCAGCTGGGAACAGGGGGCGTTCGCAGATACGCAGTATTTT.

The genes are TRBV27 and TRBJ2-7; D might be TRBD2 (5 bases). The CDR3 consists of 15 residues. The V end was cut by 0 bases, the J end by 0 bases, with 9 bases between. Germline loops: CDR1 MNHEY, CDR2 SMNVEV (reference sequence). CDR3 amino acids: CASSLSRAGSYEQYF. Here the CDR3 DNA reads TGTGCCAGCAGTTTATCGAGGGCGGGCTCCTACGAGCAGTACTTC.

The gene calls are TRBV27 and TRBJ2-2; 12 nucleotides line up with TRBD2. Germline trimming cut 4 bases from V and 4 bases from J; bases unmatched to any gene: 7. Germline V gene sequence: CDR1 MNHEY, CDR2 SMNVEV (reference sequence). The CDR3 is 17 amino acids. The CDR3 sequence: CASSSTSGSLFTGELFF. CDR3 nucleotides: TGTGCCAGCAGTTCGACTAGCGGGAGCCTCTTCACCGGGGAGCTGTTTTTT.

V gene TRBV5-4 combines with J gene TRBJ1-4, with 7 bases identical to TRBD1. The junction had 9 bases not matched to a gene; V was cut back by 0 bases and J by 7 bases. The CDR3 length is 16 residues. Germline V gives CDR1 SGHNT, CDR2 YYREEE (reference sequence). The DNA for the CDR3 is TGTGCCAGCAGCTTGGTAAACAGGGGAGGAGGTGAAAAACTGTTTTTT. Protein product: CASSLVNRGGGEKLFF.

This clone was counted a single time. The chain joins TRBV20-1 to TRBJ2-5, with D hard to call. The V and J ends lost 0 bases and 5 bases respectively, with 4 bases between them. Per germline, CDR1 DFQATT and CDR2 SNEGSKA (reference sequence). The CDR3 totals 11 residues. The CDR3 reads CSARDQETQYF. CDR3 DNA: TGCAGTGCTAGAGATCAGGAGACCCAGTACTTC.

This chain joins TRBV9 and TRBJ1-2; D unresolved. The CDR3 has 12 amino acids. CDR1 and CDR2 (germline): SGDLS, YYNGEE. The V and J ends lost 4 bases and 2 bases respectively, with 6 bases between them. The chain's CDR3 is CASSFYNYGYTF. The DNA for the CDR3 is TGTGCCAGCAGCTTTTACAACTATGGCTACACCTTC.

This chain joins TRBV5-4 and TRBJ1-2; TRBD1 is a possible D gene (5 bases). Trimming removed 0 bases from V and 3 bases from J, with 6 bases in between. The CDR3 is 13 residues long. Germline values: CDR1 SGHNT, CDR2 YYREEE (reference sequence). Written as DNA, the CDR3 is TGTGCCAGCAGCTTGGAGACAGACTATGGCTACACCTTC. Encoded protein: CASSLETDYGYTF.

The rearrangement links TRBV7-9 to TRBJ2-7, with D possibly TRBD2 on 6 matching bases. V was cut by 1 base and J by 0 bases, with 10 bases left in between. CDR1 is SEHNR and CDR2 is FQNEAQ in the germline V gene (reference sequence). This CDR3 is 15 amino acids long. CDR3 bases: TGTGCCAGCAGCTTAGGGTGGAGGGACTCCTACGAGCAGTACTTC. Its translation: CASSLGWRDSYEQYF.

The V and J genes are TRBV19 and TRBJ1-2; 9 bases match TRBD1. Germline assignment: CDR1 LNHDA and CDR2 SQIVND (reference sequence). V shed 3 bases, J shed 6 bases, and the junction held 5 bases outside the gene matches. This CDR3 comprises 14 residues. The CDR3 here is CASSMTGTGNGYTF. The CDR3 DNA reads TGTGCCAGTAGTATGACCGGGACAGGGAATGGCTACACCTTC.

The V and J genes are TRBV19 and TRBJ1-2; tentatively, D is TRBD1 (5 bases). V dropped 1 base and J dropped 8 bases, with 17 bases sitting between them. Germline-derived CDR1 and CDR2 are LNHDA and SQIVND (reference sequence). The CDR3 spans 15 residues. For the CDR3, the DNA is TGTGCCAGTAGTATAGTCCGCGGGCAGGGACGAGGCTACACCTTC. It translates to CASSIVRGQGRGYTF.

This chain connects TRBV3-1 (or the pseudogene TRBV3-2) to TRBJ2-6, with D unclear. Germline-derived CDR1 and CDR2 are LGHDT and YNNKEL (reference sequence). With 2 bases removed from V and 0 bases from J, the gap between germline ends came to 8 bases. CDR3 size: 16 residues. CDR3 protein: CASSQIPGSGANVLTF. In DNA form, the CDR3 reads TGTGCCAGCAGCCAAATCCCCGGCTCTGGGGCCAACGTCCTGACTTTC.

This clone appeared a few times. The chain has TRBV12-5 and TRBJ2-1, with 8 bases identical to TRBD2. The CDR3 consists of 15 residues. The germline gives CDR1 LGHNT, CDR2 FRNRAP. The J segment lost 4 bases and the V segment lost 6 bases, leaving 8 bases of the junction unmatched. CDR3 sequence reads: CASGKTSGIYNEQFF. The CDR3 nucleotides read TGTGCTAGTGGGAAAACTAGCGGAATTTACAATGAGCAGTTCTTC.

This clone came up a few times. The chain uses TRBV30 and TRBJ1-1; unclear D gene. In germline, CDR1 is GTSNPN, CDR2 SVGIG (reference sequence). V lost 1 base and J 1 base, leaving 10 bases between the germline ends. The CDR3 runs 14 residues. Written as DNA, the CDR3 is TGTGCCTGGAGTGCCCTTTCCCCGAACACTGAAGCTTTCTTT. Encoded protein: CAWSALSPNTEAFF.

This rearrangement joins TRBV5-1 to TRBJ2-3, with 10 bases that match TRBD2. The germline CDR1 and CDR2 sequences are SGHRS and YFSETQ. V lost 4 bases and J lost 3; bases outside the gene matches: 5. This CDR3 spans 15 amino acids. The CDR3 DNA follows: TGCGCCAGCAGCAAAACTAGCGGGATGACAGATACGCAGTATTTT. It yields the protein CASSKTSGMTDTQYF.

The rearrangement uses TRBV11-2 and TRBJ2-1; 8 nucleotides line up with TRBD2. J lost 9 bases, V lost 6 bases, and 13 bases had no gene match. Germline CDR1 reads SGHAT; CDR2 reads FQNNGV. This CDR3 has 15 amino acids. CDR3 DNA: TGTGCCAGCAGGCGGCCGGGCGGGAGGACGAGTGAGCAGTTCTTC. The encoded protein is CASRRPGGRTSEQFF.

This chain connects TRBV5-1 to TRBJ1-2; 9 bases are shared with TRBD1. Trimming took 0 bases from V and 7 from J; bases not matched to a gene: 10. The CDR3 consists of 16 residues. Germline values: CDR1 SGHRS, CDR2 YFSETQ. The CDR3 DNA is TGCGCCAGCAGCTTGGGCGGCACACGGGACAGGGTTGGCTACACCTTC. It translates to CASSLGGTRDRVGYTF.

The CDR3 sequence is CASSVDRQSSYNSPLHF. The CDR3 DNA is TGTGCCAGCAGCGTGGACAGGCAAAGCTCCTATAATTCACCCCTCCACTTT. The chain carries TRBV2 and TRBJ1-6; 7 bases agree with TRBD1. The trim removed 6 bases at V and 0 bases at J, leaving 8 bases unmatched. CDR3 length: 17 amino acids. From germline, CDR1 is SNHLY and CDR2 FYNNEI.